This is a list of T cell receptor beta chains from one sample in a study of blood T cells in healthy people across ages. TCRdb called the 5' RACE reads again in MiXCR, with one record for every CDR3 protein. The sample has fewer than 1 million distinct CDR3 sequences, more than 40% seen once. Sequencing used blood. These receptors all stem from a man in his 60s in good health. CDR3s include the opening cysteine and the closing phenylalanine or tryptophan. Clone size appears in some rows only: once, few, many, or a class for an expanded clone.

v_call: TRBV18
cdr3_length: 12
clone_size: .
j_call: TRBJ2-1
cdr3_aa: CASSPRTNEQFF

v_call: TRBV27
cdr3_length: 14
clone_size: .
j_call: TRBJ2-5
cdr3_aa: CASSSGLASWTQYF

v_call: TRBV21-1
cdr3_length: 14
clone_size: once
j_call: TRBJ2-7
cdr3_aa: CVSSPRDMSYEQYF

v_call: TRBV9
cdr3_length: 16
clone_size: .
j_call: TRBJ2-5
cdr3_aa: CASSVEAGPQAGTQYF

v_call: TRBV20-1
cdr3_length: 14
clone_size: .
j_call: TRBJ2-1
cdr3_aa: CSARPGTSGGEQFF

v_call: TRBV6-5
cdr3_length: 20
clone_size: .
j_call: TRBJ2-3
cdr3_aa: CASSYSMVTASGPYSDTQYF

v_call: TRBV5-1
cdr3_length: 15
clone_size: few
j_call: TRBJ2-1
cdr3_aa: CASSLAGHPYNEQFF

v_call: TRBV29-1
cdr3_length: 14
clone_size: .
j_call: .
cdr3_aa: CSTGGHSSYNEQYF

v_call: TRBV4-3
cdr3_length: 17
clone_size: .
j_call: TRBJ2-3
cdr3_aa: CASSPIGLAGGPDTQYF

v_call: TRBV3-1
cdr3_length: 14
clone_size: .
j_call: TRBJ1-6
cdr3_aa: CASSQTDTNSPLHF

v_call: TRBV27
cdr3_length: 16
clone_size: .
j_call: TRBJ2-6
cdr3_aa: CASSPQIISGANVLTF

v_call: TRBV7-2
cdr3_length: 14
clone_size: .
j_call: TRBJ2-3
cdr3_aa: CASSFALNTDTQYF

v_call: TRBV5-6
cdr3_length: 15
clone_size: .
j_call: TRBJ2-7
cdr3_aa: CASSYDRVGTYEQYF

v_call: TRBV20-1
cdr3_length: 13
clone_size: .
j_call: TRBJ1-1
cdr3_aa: CSAVRDTNTEAFF

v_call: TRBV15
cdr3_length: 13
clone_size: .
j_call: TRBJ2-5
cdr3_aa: CATSRAIRETQYF

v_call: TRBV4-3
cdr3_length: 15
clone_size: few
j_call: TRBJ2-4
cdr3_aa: CASSHNLRGQNIQYF

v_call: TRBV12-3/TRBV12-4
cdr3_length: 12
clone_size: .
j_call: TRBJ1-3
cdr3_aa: CASLNSGNTIYF

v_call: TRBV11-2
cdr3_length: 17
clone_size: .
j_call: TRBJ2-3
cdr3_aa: CASSLSTLAGRTDTQYF

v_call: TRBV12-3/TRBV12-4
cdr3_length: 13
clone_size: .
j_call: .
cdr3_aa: CASTAVTGETQYF

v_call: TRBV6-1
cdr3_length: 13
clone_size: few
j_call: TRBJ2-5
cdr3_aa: CASSEGGKETQYF

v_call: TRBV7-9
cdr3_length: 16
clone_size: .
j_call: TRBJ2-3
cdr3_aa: CASSLTSGPGGDTRYF

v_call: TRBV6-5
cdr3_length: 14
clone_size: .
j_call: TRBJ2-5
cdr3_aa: CASRGQGLSETQYF

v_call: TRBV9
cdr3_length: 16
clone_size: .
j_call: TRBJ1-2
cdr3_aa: CASSVEDRLKVYGYTF

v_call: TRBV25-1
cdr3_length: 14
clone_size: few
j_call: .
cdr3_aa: CASSDKGPSYEQYF

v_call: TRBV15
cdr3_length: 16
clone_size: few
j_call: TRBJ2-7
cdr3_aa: CATSRVTGTGRDEQYF

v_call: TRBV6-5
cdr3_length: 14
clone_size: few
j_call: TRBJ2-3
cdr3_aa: CASSYSWGGDTQYF

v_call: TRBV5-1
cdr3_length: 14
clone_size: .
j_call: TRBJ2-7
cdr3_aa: CASSLAPGGYEQYF

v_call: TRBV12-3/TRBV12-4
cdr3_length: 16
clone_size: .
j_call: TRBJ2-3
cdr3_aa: CASSPGDRLSTDTQYF

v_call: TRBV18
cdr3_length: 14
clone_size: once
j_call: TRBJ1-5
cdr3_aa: CASSGGRSNQPQHF

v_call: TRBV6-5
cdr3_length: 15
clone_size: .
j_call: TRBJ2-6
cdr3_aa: CASSYSGAGANVLTF

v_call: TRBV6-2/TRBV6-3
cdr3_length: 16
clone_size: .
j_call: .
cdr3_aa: CASSYGGRVPYNEQYF

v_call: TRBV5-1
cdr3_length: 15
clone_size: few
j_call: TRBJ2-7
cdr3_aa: CASSLMGQGTYEQYF

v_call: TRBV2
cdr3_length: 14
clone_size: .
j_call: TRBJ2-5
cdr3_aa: CASSRTARKETQYF

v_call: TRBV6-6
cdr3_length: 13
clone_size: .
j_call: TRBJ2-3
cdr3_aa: CASTLDGRGGQYF

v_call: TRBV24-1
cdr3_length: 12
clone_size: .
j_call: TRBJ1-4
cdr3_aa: CATSEQGEKLFF

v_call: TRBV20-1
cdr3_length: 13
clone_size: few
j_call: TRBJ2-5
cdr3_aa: CSASFASQETQYF

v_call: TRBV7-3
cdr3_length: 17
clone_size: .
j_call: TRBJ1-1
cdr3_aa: CASSSHPLLQLDTEAFF

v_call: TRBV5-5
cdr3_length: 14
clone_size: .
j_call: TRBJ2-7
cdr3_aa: CASSRQTGSYEQYF

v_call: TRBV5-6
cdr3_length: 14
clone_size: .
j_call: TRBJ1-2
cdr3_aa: CASSLPGQRSGYTF

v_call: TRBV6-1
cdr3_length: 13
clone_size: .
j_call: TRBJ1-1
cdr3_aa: CASSQDRVAEAFF

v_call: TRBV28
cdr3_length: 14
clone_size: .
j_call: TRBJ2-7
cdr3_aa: CASSTAPLTYEQYF

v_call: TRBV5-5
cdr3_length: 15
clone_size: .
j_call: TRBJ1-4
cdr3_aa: CASSFQGTTNEKLFF

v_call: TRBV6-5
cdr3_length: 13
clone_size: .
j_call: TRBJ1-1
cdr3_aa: CASSYYGQAEAFF

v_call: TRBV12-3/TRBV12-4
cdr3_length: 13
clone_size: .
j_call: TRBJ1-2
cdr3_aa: CASSPRTGQGYTF

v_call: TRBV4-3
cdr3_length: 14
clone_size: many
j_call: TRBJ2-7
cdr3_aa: CASSPGTHSYEQYF

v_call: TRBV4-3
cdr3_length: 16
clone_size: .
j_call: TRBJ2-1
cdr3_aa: CVSSQDGTGSYNEQFF

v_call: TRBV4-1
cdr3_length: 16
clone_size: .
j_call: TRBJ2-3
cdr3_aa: CASSQGLAGSTDTQYF